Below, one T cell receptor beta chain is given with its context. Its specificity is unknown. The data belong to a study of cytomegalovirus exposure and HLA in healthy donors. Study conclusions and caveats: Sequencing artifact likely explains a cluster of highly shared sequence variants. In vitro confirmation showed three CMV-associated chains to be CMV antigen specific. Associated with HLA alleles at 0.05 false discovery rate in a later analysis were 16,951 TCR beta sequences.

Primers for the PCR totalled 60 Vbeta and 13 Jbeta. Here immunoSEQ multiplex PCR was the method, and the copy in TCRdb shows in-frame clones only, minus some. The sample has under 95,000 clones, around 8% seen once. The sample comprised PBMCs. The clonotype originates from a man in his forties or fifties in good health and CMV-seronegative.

This chain's CDR3 is CSVVQGARGNTIYF. The CDR3 DNA reads as TGCAGCGTGGTACAGGGGGCGCGCGGAAACACCATATATTTT. V and J are TRBV29-1 and TRBJ1-3; the match to TRBD1 covers 9 bases. CDR3 length equals 14 residues. Trimming cost V 6 bases and J 4 bases; bases outside gene matches: 7. Germline-derived CDR1 and CDR2 are SQVTM and ANQGSEA.